The clone carrying this TCR beta chain was found a few times. Its specificity is not known. The record originates from a study of STAT5B mutations in CD4+ large granular lymphocyte leukemia. Points from the study as a whole: Data were not HLA-matched across samples. About 25% of private leukemic clonotypes occurred rarely in other patients' non-leukemic repertoires. 8/27 top patient clones versus 2/35 control clones were TRBV06-family.

Sequencing was performed with immunoSEQ multiplex PCR; in TCRdb, only in-frame clones are kept and a portion is missing. The sample has 30,000 to 35,000 clones; 65% to 70% are singletons. Buffy coats from healthy blood donors served as controls. V lost 4 bases and J lost 2, with 8 bases in between. Germline CDR1 and CDR2: SGHTA and FQGTGA. CDR3 size: 13 residues. This receptor was taken from a human donor in good health. Source material: CD4+ T cells from blood buffy coats. V is TRBV7-3 and J is TRBJ1-1, with no clear D. DNA of the CDR3: TGTGCCAGCAGCTCCCGCCCAAACACTGAAGCTTTCTTT. Translating gives CASSSRPNTEAFF.